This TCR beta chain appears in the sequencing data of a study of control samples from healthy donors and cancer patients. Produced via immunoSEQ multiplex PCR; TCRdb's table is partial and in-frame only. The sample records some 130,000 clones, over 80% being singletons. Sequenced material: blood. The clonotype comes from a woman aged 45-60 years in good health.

CDR3 amino acids: CASSEVGNSPLHF. The CDR3 coding sequence is TGTGCCAGCAGTGAAGTCGGCAATTCACCCCTCCACTTT. The chain carries TRBV6-1 and TRBJ1-6; D gene ambiguous. The ends were cut back, 1 base at V and 7 bases at J, with 5 bases in the middle. This CDR3 has 13 residues. Germline-derived CDR1 and CDR2 are MNHNS and SASEGT.